This T cell receptor (beta chain) was retrieved from a study of T cell repertoires in cytomegalovirus infection (dated by TCRdb to between 2017 and 2020). About the full investigation: Donor HLA type was relevant to the analysis, as public TCR beta signatures indicated carriage of CMV infection together with the matching HLA type. Results and caveats for the whole study, not just this receptor: The ex vivo response was dominated by HLA-C-restricted CMV-specific TCR beta clonotypes, and the single most frequent clonotype in two of eight donors was supplied by these HLA-C-restricted clonotypes. In both this cohort and an independent cohort of 352 donors, the cumulative frequency of public TCR beta family members distinguished carriers of CMV infection plus the relevant HLA type.

Instrument used: Illumina HiSeq 1500. TCRdb trimmed the raw reads at Q25, called clones with MiXCR and kept productive beta chains. Rows matching on CDR3 protein sequence are summarized as one entry with the most common DNA and genes. The sample table contains about 320,000 distinct CDR3 sequences; only one count was recorded for 9% to 9.5% of them. In total, the top ten clones hold roughly 4.5% of the sample. To note about this clonotype: Its antigen remains unidentified. No qualities accompany the bases; no much larger clone lies one base away.

In the germline V gene, CDR1 corresponds to MDHEN and CDR2 to SYDVKM. The trim is 6 bases for V and 6 bases for J, with a gap of 17 bases between the germline ends. The CDR3 has 14 amino acids, counting the end cysteine and phenylalanine. Only CDR3 DNA is held: 42 bases, read in frame from base 1. The source material was PBMCs. The chain links TRBV28 with TRBJ1-2, with an unclear D gene assignment. This TCR came from a human donor in good health (CMV status not recorded). Some clones in this sample may be carry-over from other donors' samples. DNA sequence: TGTGCCAGCAGGTACCGGGGAGGGCCCCATGGCTACACCTTC. Translation gives CASRYRGGPHGYTF.